In its sample, the clone carrying this T cell receptor (beta chain) was seen many times. Time point in this sample: newly diagnosed GD, antithyroid drugs for less than 3 months. From PBMCs, RNA was extracted and then used to make the TCR library. CDR3-region Arm-PCR and iRepertoire HTBI primers produced the TCR beta libraries. TCRdb recomputed calls from the multiplex PCR reads with MiXCR, one row per CDR3 protein. Of approximately 490,000 distinct CDR3 sequences in the sample, 15% to 20% were seen once. This entry is derived from a study of regulatory T cells in long-lasting Graves disease. Separately, the same data were catalogued under a study of T cells in Graves' hyperthyroidism and ophthalmopathy.

Here the sequenced sample was peripheral blood mononuclear cells (PBMCs), taken at new diagnosis, from a patient treated with antithyroid drugs. The sequence came from a man aged 35-49 years with Graves disease.

The CDR3 sequence is CASSGPRLAGGLRLSYNEQFF. The DNA for the CDR3 is TGCGCCAGCAGTGGGCCAAGACTAGCGGGAGGCCTACGCCTCAGTTACAATGAGCAGTTCTTC. J is TRBJ2-1 and V is TRBV10-2, with 13 positions matching TRBD2. Trimming removed 4 bases from V and 4 bases from J; junction bases left unmatched: 19. This CDR3 spans 21 amino acids. Germline CDR1 is WSHSY and CDR2 is SAAADI.